These 2 T cell receptor beta chains were sequenced from one sample in a study of T cell clonality in common variable immunodeficiency. These receptors have no identified antigens. Generated by immunoSEQ multiplex PCR, the TCRdb table keeps only in-frame clones and is missing some. This repertoire holds 21,000 or so clones, and none appear only once. Study-level findings and limits: Reportedly, TCR beta sequences from common variable immunodeficiency showed fewer deletions and N-nucleotide insertions.

Sequenced: peripheral blood mononuclear cells. The source is a human donor with common variable immunodeficiency.

This clone was detected ten times or more. The CDR3 end lies 3 residues beyond the end of the read and is filled in from the germline J gene. This rearrangement joins TRBV5-1 to TRBJ1-1, with D possibly matching TRBD1 (5 bases). Trimming left V 3 bases short and J 5 bases short, with 8 bases between. CDR1 SGHRS and CDR2 YFSETQ come from the germline V gene. There are 12 residues in the CDR3. This CDR3 reads CASSYGGTEAFF. The CDR3 DNA, read in part, is TGCGCCAGCAGCTATGGGGGGACTGAA.

CDR3 sequence reads: CASSDRRGKYGYTF. Incomplete CDR3 DNA: TGTGCCAGCAGTGACAGGAGGGGGAAATATGGC. The V and J genes are TRBV2 and TRBJ1-2; D is possibly TRBD1 (6 bases). The read finishes 3 residues shy of the CDR3 end, and the germline J gene is used to complete it. Trimming cost V 3 bases and J 5 bases, with 13 bases left between them. This CDR3 is 14 amino acids long. Germline V gene lookup returns CDR1 SNHLY and CDR2 FYNNEI.